This passage covers 20 T cell receptor beta chains from one sample sequenced in a study of the immune and genomic landscape of osteosarcoma. Osteosarcoma specimens were post-treatment primary, local recurrence and metastasis tumors from poor-prognosis patients. Here immunoSEQ multiplex PCR was the method, and the copy in TCRdb shows in-frame clones only, minus some. The sample lists about 10,000 clones, approximately 70% occurring once. The sample consisted of osteosarcoma tumor tissue from the lung. Receptor source: a human donor with osteosarcoma.

The chain uses TRBV9 and TRBJ2-5; D may correspond to TRBD1 or TRBD2 (5 bases each). V was trimmed by 4 bases and J by 2 bases, leaving 12 bases between them. Looked up from germline, CDR1 is SGDLS and CDR2 is YYNGEE. CDR3 size: 14 residues. CDR3 in amino acids: CASSPRGIQETQYF. The CDR3 DNA reads TGTGCCAGCAGCCCGAGGGGCATTCAAGAGACCCAGTACTTC.

V is TRBV10-3 and J is TRBJ1-1; D may be TRBD1 (5 bases). The CDR3 has 15 residues. V dropped 10 bases and J dropped 2 bases, with 20 bases sitting between them. The germline V gene encodes CDR1 ENHRY and CDR2 SYGVKD. CDR3 in amino acids: CATLKTQVGNTEAFF. DNA for the CDR3: TGTGCCACCCTAAAGACACAGGTGGGAAACACTGAAGCTTTCTTT.

To note about this clone: Other DNA sequences in this sample translate to the same CDR3. The chain couples TRBV28 to TRBJ1-5; weak D call: TRBD1 (5 bases). Trimming removed 6 bases from V and 0 bases from J, with 15 bases in between. Germline CDR1 and CDR2: MDHEN and SYDVKM. The CDR3 is 16 residues long. CDR3 sequence reads: CASSRGGRDSNQPQHF. As DNA, the CDR3 is TGTGCCAGCAGCCGGGGGGGGAGGGATAGCAATCAGCCCCAGCATTTT.

This chain connects TRBV29-1 to TRBJ2-7; D is ambiguous. The germline V gene has CDR1 SQVTM and CDR2 ANQGSEA. This CDR3 has 12 amino acids. Deletions cut 2 bases from V and 4 bases from J, with 9 bases between. The CDR3 region has the DNA TGCAGCGTTGAAACGCGCCCATACGAGCAGTACTTC. Translating gives CSVETRPYEQYF.

This chain connects TRBV7-6 to TRBJ2-2; D not certain. Per the germline V gene, CDR1 is SGHVS and CDR2 is FNYEAQ. V lost 3 bases and J lost 7, with 9 bases in between. This CDR3 spans 13 amino acids. The CDR3 loop reads CASSFRTNGELFF. The CDR3, as DNA: TGTGCCAGCAGCTTTAGAACCAACGGGGAGCTGTTTTTT.

The chain joins TRBV5-5 to TRBJ2-7; possibly TRBD1 for D (5 bases). V gave up 5 bases and J gave up 2 bases, with 17 bases separating them. The CDR3 has 15 amino acids. Per the germline V gene, CDR1 is SGHKS and CDR2 is YYEKEE (reference sequence). The CDR3 coding sequence is TGTGCCAGCAGAACGATCCTACAGGTCCCCTACGAGCAGTACTTC. Translation gives CASRTILQVPYEQYF.

With respect to this clone: This CDR3 is also generated by other DNA sequences in the sample. This chain links TRBV6-1 with TRBJ2-4, with D possibly being TRBD2 (6 bases). V shed 7 bases and J shed 0 bases, with 10 bases lying between them. Germline CDR1 is MNHNS and CDR2 is SASEGT. The CDR3 loop spans 14 amino acids. The CDR3 sequence: CASTGDLAKNIQYF. The CDR3 bases are TGTGCCAGCACTGGGGACTTAGCCAAAAACATTCAGTACTTC.

This sequence joins TRBV2 and TRBJ2-7; 12 positions agree with TRBD2. CDR3 length: 14 residues. Germline trimming cut 8 bases from V and 5 bases from J; bases unmatched to any gene: 7. Germline CDR1 reads SNHLY; CDR2 reads FYNNEI. The CDR3 sequence is CASRLAGGGNEQYF. The CDR3 DNA is TGTGCCAGCCGGCTAGCGGGAGGGGGCAACGAGCAGTACTTC.

This clone appeared a single time. The chain employs TRBV6-4 and TRBJ2-1; a weak D match, TRBD2 (5 bases). The length of the CDR3 is 13 residues. The V end lost 5 bases, the J end lost 0 bases, and 5 bases lay between the germline ends. Per the germline V gene, CDR1 is MRHNA and CDR2 is SNTAGT. CDR3 bases: TGTGCCAGCAGTACTAGCTCCTACAATGAGCAGTTCTTC. Translation: CASSTSSYNEQFF.

In its sample, this clone was seen once. The chain couples TRBV6-5 to TRBJ2-5, with a weak D call TRBD1 (5 bases). The V gene's germline CDR1 is MNHEY and CDR2 SVGAGI. The CDR3 covers 15 residues. V was cut by 7 bases and J by 4 bases, with 19 bases left in between. This CDR3 is CASTASPGNRETQYF. CDR3 DNA sequence: TGTGCCAGCACCGCCTCCCCAGGGAACCGAGAGACCCAGTACTTC.

The rearrangement uses TRBV11-2 and TRBJ2-1, with a weak D call TRBD2 (5 bases). The V and J ends lost 2 bases and 8 bases respectively, with 16 bases between them. This CDR3 is built from 15 residues. The germline V gene encodes CDR1 SGHAT and CDR2 FQNNGV. The CDR3 DNA follows: TGTGCCAGCAGCTTAATACCGGGATCCTTTGATGAGCAGTTCTTC. Its protein is CASSLIPGSFDEQFF.

This clone was seen a few times. V is TRBV5-1 and J is TRBJ2-7; TRBD1 might be the D (6 bases). CDR3 length equals 15 residues. CDR1 and CDR2 from the germline V gene are SGHRS and YFSETQ. With 4 bases removed from V and 2 bases from J, the gap between germline ends came to 16 bases. The CDR3 DNA is TGCGCCAGCAGCGCTACCCCGACAGGAACCTACGAGCAGTACTTC. This encodes CASSATPTGTYEQYF.

This chain joins TRBV10-3 and TRBJ1-4; TRBD1 agrees at 10 bases. Trimming cost V 7 bases and J 5 bases; bases outside gene matches: 7. The CDR3 loop spans 15 amino acids. Germline V gene sequence: CDR1 ENHRY, CDR2 SYGVKD. The CDR3 region has the DNA TGTGCCATCACCGCTGGGACAGGGGAGAATGAAAAACTGTTTTTT. Residues: CAITAGTGENEKLFF.

V usage is TRBV6-1 and J usage is TRBJ1-4, with D hard to call. Trimming removed 3 bases from V and 4 bases from J, with 12 bases in between. CDR1 MNHNS and CDR2 SASEGT come from the germline V gene. The CDR3 extends over 15 amino acids. CDR3 sequence reads: CASSESAVVNEKLFF. In DNA, the CDR3 is TGTGCCAGCAGTGAGTCAGCAGTGGTTAATGAAAAACTGTTTTTT.

The rearrangement joins TRBV7-3 to TRBJ2-7; D tentatively fits TRBD1 or TRBD2 (5 bases each). CDR3 length: 13 amino acids. With 2 bases removed from V and 7 bases from J, the gap between germline ends came to 12 bases. Germline loops: CDR1 SGHTA, CDR2 FQGTGA. In DNA, the CDR3 is TGTGCCAGCAGCTTAGGTGGGGACCGGGAGCAGTACTTC. Protein product: CASSLGGDREQYF.

This clone was detected only a few times. This rearrangement joins TRBV6-1 to TRBJ2-2; possibly TRBD1 for D (6 bases). CDR1 and CDR2 from the germline V gene are MNHNS and SASEGT. Deletions cut 0 bases from V and 5 bases from J, with 10 bases between. The CDR3 extends over 15 amino acids. This CDR3 is CASSEAPGQTGELFF. The CDR3 region has the DNA TGTGCCAGCAGTGAAGCCCCCGGACAGACCGGGGAGCTGTTTTTT.

The J gene is TRBJ2-7, the V gene TRBV10-3, with 9 bases identical to TRBD1. This CDR3 comprises 14 residues. Per the germline V gene, CDR1 is ENHRY and CDR2 is SYGVKD. The ends lost 4 bases at V and 3 bases at J; junction bases unmatched: 4. CDR3 residues: CAISVEDRGYEQYF. CDR3 DNA sequence: TGTGCCATCAGTGTAGAGGACAGGGGCTACGAGCAGTACTTC.

The chain combines TRBV2 with TRBJ2-4, with 11 bases matching TRBD2. J was trimmed by 9 bases and V by 2 bases; bases with no gene match: 12. CDR1 and CDR2 (germline): SNHLY, FYNNEI. The CDR3 totals 17 residues. CDR3 residues: CASSEWISGRADSIQYF. The CDR3 region has the DNA TGTGCCAGCAGTGAATGGATTAGCGGGAGGGCGGACAGCATTCAGTACTTC.

This clone was picked up a small number of times. J is TRBJ1-2 and V is TRBV6-5; D remains ambiguous. From germline, CDR1 is MNHEY and CDR2 SVGAGI. The V and J ends lost 6 bases and 6 bases respectively, with 17 bases between them. The CDR3 covers 14 residues. The DNA of the CDR3 is TGTGCCAGCAGACCCGGGCCCCAGTCCAATGGCTACACCTTC. It is translated as CASRPGPQSNGYTF.

The chain recombines TRBV6-4 with TRBJ2-1; 8 bases match TRBD2. In germline, CDR1 is MRHNA, CDR2 SNTAGT. This CDR3 comprises 14 residues. The junction had 6 bases not matched to a gene; V was cut back by 2 bases and J by 9 bases. DNA of the CDR3: TGTGCCAGCAGTGACGGTCTAGCGGGTGCTGAGCAGTTCTTC. Translation gives CASSDGLAGAEQFF.